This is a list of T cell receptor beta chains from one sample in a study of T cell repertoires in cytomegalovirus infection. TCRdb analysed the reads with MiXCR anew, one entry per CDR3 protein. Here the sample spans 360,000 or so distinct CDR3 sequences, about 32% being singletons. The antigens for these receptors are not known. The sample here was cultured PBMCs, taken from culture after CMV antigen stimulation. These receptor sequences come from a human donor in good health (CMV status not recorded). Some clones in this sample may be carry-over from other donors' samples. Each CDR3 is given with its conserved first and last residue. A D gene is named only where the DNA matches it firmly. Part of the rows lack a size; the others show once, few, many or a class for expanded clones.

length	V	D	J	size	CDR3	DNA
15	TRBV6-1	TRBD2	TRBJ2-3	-	CASSPLAGGPDTQYF	TGTGCCAGCAGCCCTTTAGCGGGAGGCCCCGATACGCAGTATTTT
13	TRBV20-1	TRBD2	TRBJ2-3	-	CSALAGSTDTQYF	TGCAGTGCCTTAGCGGGGAGCACAGATACGCAGTATTTT
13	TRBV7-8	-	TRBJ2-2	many	CASSSDRTGELFF	TGTGCCAGCAGCTCGGACCGGACCGGGGAGCTGTTTTTT
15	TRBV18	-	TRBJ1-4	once	CASSPSGPGGEKLFF	TGTGCCAGCTCACCGTCCGGGCCCGGGGGTGAAAAACTGTTTTTT
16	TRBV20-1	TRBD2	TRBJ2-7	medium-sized	CSARPITSGSVYEQYF	TGCAGTGCTAGACCTATTACTAGCGGGAGTGTCTACGAGCAGTACTTC
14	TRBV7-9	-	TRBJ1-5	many	CASTMGGLDQPQHF	TGTGCCAGCACCATGGGAGGGCTCGATCAGCCCCAGCATTTT
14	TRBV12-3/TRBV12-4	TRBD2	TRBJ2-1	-	CASSSGLAGDEQFF	TGTGCCAGCAGCTCGGGACTAGCGGGAGATGAGCAGTTCTTC
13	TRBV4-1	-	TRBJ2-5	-	CASSNRGGETQYF	TGCGCCAGCAGCAACAGGGGAGGAGAGACCCAGTACTTC
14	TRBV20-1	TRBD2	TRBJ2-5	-	CSARAGLAEETQYF	TGCAGTGCTAGAGCGGGACTAGCTGAGGAGACCCAGTACTTC
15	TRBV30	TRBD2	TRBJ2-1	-	CAWSEGAGALEEQFF	TGTGCCTGGAGTGAAGGAGCGGGAGCCTTAGAGGAGCAGTTCTTC
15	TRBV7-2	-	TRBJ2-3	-	CASSLGTVEVDTQYF	TGTGCCAGCAGCTTAGGAACTGTTGAGGTAGATACGCAGTATTTT
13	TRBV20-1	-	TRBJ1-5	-	CSATRGYNQPQHF	TGCAGTGCGACTCGTGGGTACAATCAGCCCCAGCATTTT
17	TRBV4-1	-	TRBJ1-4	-	CASSAVGSRREGEKLFF	TGCGCCAGCAGCGCTGTAGGGTCGAGGAGGGAAGGCGAAAAACTGTTTTTT
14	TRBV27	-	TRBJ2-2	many	CASSLSGTTGELFF	TGTGCCAGCAGTCTATCCGGGACCACCGGGGAGCTGTTTTTT
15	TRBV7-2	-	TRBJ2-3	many	CASSFTGLQADTQYF	TGTGCCAGCAGCTTTACGGGTCTCCAGGCAGATACGCAGTATTTT
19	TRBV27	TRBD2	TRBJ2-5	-	CASSLMTSGRGYLLETQYF	TGTGCCAGCAGTTTGATGACTAGCGGGAGAGGTTACCTACTTGAGACCCAGTACTTC
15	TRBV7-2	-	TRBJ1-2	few	CASSLGSTANYGYTF	TGTGCCAGCAGCTTAGGAAGTACAGCTAACTATGGCTACACCTTC
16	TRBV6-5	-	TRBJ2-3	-	CASSYSSGGNTDTQYF	TGTGCCAGCAGTTACTCGAGTGGAGGGAACACAGATACGCAGTATTTT
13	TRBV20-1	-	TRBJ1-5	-	CSARDSIGQPQHF	TGCAGTGCTAGAGATAGTATCGGTCAGCCCCAGCATTTT
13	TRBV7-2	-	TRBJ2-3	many	CASSLPRGDTQYF	TGTGCCAGCAGCTTACCTCGGGGGGATACGCAGTATTTT
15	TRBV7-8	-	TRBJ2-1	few	CASSLVLADRNEQFF	TGTGCCAGCAGCTTAGTGCTAGCGGACAGGAATGAGCAGTTCTTC
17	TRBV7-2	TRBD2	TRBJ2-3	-	CASSAPRASGNTDTQYF	TGTGCCAGCAGCGCCCCCCGGGCTAGCGGGAACACAGATACGCAGTATTTT
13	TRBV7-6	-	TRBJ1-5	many	CASSPSESQPQHF	TGTGCCAGCAGCCCGAGCGAGTCGCAGCCCCAGCATTTT
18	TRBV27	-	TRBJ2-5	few	CASSLPTGTPDPQKTQYF	TGTGCCAGCAGTTTACCGACCGGGACCCCGGATCCGCAGAAGACCCAGTACTTC
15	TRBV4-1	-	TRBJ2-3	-	CASSQGNGRSDTQYF	TGCGCCAGCAGCCAAGGAAACGGGAGATCTGATACGCAGTATTTT
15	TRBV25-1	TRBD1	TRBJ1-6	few	CASRRDSIYNSPLHF	TGTGCCAGCAGGCGGGACAGCATCTATAATTCACCCCTCCACTTT
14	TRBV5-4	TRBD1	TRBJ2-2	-	CASSHAGGTGELFF	TGTGCCAGCAGTCATGCAGGGGGCACCGGGGAGCTGTTTTTT